This T cell receptor beta chain came from a study of shared clonotypes between healthy human individuals (dated by TCRdb to the early 2020s). Regarding the study in general: Three men and a couple of women, aged 18 to 49 years, made up the cohort. Per donor, leukapheresis produced somewhere between about 0.85 and 10 billion PBMCs. For each donor, CD4 naive and CD4 memory were each given three plates, CD8 naive was given two plates, and CD8 memory was given one plate. The study deeply sequenced blood TCR repertoires of about 5 healthy adults to estimate repertoire size and the extent of clonotype sharing between individuals. To increase sequencing depth and limit assay-specific biases, TCR repertoire library preparation and sequencing were carried out by different laboratories using diverse techniques. On the study overall, not on this receptor specifically: When four donors were compared, the shared fraction of clonotypes was roughly 5% for naive CD4, about 4% for naive CD8, 2% to 2.5% for memory CD4, and about 0.36% for memory CD8. Only blood was sampled, and tissue TCR repertoires likely differ from those in blood. The small number of donors limited the genetic and exposure-history diversity represented. Compared with non-shared clonotypes, the clonotypes found in all four sorted-subset donors had higher generation probabilities. Rarefaction of sorted-subset datasets indicated incomplete sequencing despite the large sequencing depth. Pairwise subsampling led to the expectation that sequencing depth would affect the degree of clonotype sharing among donors. Larger estimated clonotype richness was generally found for naive subsets than for memory subsets.

TCR CDR3 regions were amplified from genomic DNA by multiplex PCR using the deep immunoSEQ assay. For each cell subset, the extracted genomic DNA was distributed evenly across all wells of several immunoSEQ 96-well plates, and each plate served as one replicate. For sorted subsets, around 200 ng genomic DNA, equal to about 30,000 T cell genomes, was loaded into each replicate PCR. The purified libraries were quantified using a Qubit 3.0 fluorometer, sized with a Bioanalyzer 2100, and then quantified again using the KAPA Library Quantification kit. Every immunoSEQ 96-well plate was sequenced on a separate single-read 150-cycle Illumina NextSeq 550 flow cell. Processing in the source paper ran as follows. Because the immunoSEQ output included only junctional sequences and no quality scores, the filtering could not be the same as the filtering used for full-length reads. To assign V/J genes and CDR3, sequences were annotated against IMGT germline references using PyIR, a Python wrapper for IgBLAST v1.9. Reads were removed for weak V/J assignments (E-value above 1e-6), missing CDR3, stop codons, out-of-frame junctions, or ambiguous translated residues. V3J clonotypes were defined as sequences sharing the same inferred V gene, J gene, and CDR3 amino acid sequence. Percentage overlap between repertoires was computed as shared unique clonotypes divided by the size of the smaller repertoire. Richness of each repertoire was evaluated using RTK rarefaction, the Chao1 estimator, and Recon v2.1 estimates of unobserved clonotypes. Generation probabilities for all TCRbeta clonotypes obtained by the gDNA method from several donors were computed using OLGA. As stored in TCRdb, this immuneACCESS dataset retains in-frame rearrangements with V and J assigned. A fraction of the clones does not appear; measured against another copy, unresolved V genes explain less than half of the discrepancy, and the remainder lacks a known reason. That table furnishes V, J and clone size, whereas the DNA furnished D and trimming. This sample lists 630,000 or so clones; roughly 98% were detected once. 0.3% of the sample is held by the ten biggest clonotypes.

For the CD8 naive samples, CD45RO-negative cells were positively selected for CCR7, yielding a CD45RA+CCR7+ population from which TemRA cells were excluded. Donors were healthy HIV-negative adults with no recently reported acute infections or vaccinations. Only Caucasian adults living in Nashville, Tennessee, USA were represented among the donors. Blood was obtained by leukapheresis, after which PBMCs were separated by Ficoll-Histopaque density gradient centrifugation and cryopreserved in liquid nitrogen vapor phase. Analytical flow cytometry was used to check the purity and quantity of every magnetically sorted T cell population. Genomic DNA was isolated from each sorted fraction and quantified by UV absorbance on a Nanodrop 2000c. CDR3 length: 14 amino acids, cysteine to phenylalanine. Only CDR3 DNA remains: 42 bases, in frame from the first base. V lost 1 base and J lost 5 bases, and the count of bases not matched to a germline gene is 3. Reading the germline V gene (reference sequence) gives CDR1 MNHEY and CDR2 SMNVEV.

Remarks on this clone: It lacks a known antigen. No per-base quality is available; no much larger clone lies one base away. The same CDR3 arises from other DNA sequences in this sample as well.

The rearranged chain carries TRBV27 and TRBJ2-5; TRBD2 aligns with 8 central bases. The sample taken for sequencing was naive CD8+ T cells sorted from blood. Sample cell subset or site, as interpreted from the label and publication: CD45RA+CCR7+. This receptor was taken from a man aged 30 to 45 in good health. CDR3 loop: CASSLLGGGETQYF. The nucleotide sequence reads as follows: TGTGCCAGCAGTTTATTAGGCGGGGGGGAGACCCAGTACTTC.